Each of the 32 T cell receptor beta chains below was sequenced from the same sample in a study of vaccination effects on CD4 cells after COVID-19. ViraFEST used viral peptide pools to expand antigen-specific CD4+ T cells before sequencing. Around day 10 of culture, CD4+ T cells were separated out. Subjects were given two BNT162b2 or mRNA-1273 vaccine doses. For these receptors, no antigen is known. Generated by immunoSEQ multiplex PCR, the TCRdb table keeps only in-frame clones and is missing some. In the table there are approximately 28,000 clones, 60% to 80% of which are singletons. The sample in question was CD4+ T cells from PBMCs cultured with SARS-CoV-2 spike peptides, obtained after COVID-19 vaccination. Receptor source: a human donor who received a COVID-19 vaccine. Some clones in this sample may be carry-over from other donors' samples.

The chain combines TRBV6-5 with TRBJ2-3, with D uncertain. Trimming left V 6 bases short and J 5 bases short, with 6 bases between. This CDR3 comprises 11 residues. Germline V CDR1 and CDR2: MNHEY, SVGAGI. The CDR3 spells CASRIGDTQYF. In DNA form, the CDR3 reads TGTGCCAGCAGAATAGGAGATACGCAGTATTTT.

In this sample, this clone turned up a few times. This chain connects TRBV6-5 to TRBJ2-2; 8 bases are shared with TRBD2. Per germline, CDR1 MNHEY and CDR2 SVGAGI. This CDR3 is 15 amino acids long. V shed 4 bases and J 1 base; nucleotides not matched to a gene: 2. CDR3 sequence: CASSLAGLNTGELFF. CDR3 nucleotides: TGTGCCAGCAGTTTAGCGGGGCTGAACACCGGGGAGCTGTTTTTT.

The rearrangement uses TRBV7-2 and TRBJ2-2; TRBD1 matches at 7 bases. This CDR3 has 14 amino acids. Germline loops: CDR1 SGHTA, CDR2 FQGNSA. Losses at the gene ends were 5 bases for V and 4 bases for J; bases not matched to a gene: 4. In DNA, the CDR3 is TGTGCCAGCAGCCCGGGACAGACCACCGGGGAGCTGTTTTTT. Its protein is CASSPGQTTGELFF.

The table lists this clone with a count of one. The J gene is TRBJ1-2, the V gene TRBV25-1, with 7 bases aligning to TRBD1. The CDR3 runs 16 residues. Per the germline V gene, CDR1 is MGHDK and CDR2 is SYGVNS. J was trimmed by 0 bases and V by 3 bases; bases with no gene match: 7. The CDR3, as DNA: TGTGCCAGCAGTGAGGCCGGGGGACAGTCTAACTATGGCTACACCTTC. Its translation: CASSEAGGQSNYGYTF.

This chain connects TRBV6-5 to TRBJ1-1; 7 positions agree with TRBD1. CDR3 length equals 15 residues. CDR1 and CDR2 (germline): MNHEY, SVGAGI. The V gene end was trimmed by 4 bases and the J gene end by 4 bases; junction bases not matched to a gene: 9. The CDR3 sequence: CASSFDRELRTEAFF. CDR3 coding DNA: TGTGCCAGCAGTTTTGACAGGGAGCTCCGCACTGAAGCTTTCTTT.

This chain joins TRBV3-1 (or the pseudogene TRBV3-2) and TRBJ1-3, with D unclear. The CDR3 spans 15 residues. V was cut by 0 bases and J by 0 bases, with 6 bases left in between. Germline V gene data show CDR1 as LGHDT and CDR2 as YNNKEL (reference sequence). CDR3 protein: CASSQDAVSGNTIYF. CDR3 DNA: TGTGCCAGCAGCCAAGACGCGGTCTCTGGAAACACCATATATTTT.

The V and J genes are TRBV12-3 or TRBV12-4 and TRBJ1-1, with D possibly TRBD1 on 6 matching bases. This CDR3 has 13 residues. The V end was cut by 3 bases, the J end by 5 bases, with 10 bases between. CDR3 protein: CASSFGGATEAFF. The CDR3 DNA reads TGTGCCAGCAGTTTTGGGGGGGCGACTGAAGCTTTCTTT.

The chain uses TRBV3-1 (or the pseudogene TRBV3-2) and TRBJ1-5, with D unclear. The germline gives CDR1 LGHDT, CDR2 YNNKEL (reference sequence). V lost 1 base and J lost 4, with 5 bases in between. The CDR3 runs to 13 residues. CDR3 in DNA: TGTGCCAGCAGCCAAGTGGGTAATCAGCCCCAGCATTTT. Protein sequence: CASSQVGNQPQHF.

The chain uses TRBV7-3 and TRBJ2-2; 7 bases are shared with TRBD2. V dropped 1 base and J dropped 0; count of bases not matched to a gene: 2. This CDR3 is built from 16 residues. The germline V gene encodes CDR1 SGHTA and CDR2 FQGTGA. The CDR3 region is CASSLMGGSNTGELFF. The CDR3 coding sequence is TGTGCCAGCAGCTTAATGGGGGGGTCGAACACCGGGGAGCTGTTTTTT.

CDR3: CASSFGGVYNEQFF. The DNA for the CDR3 is TGTGCCAGCAGTTTCGGGGGGGTATACAATGAGCAGTTCTTC. The chain joins TRBV28 to TRBJ2-1, with 8 bases fitting TRBD2. Germline V lookup: CDR1 MDHEN, CDR2 SYDVKM. The junction had 2 bases not matched to a gene; V was cut back by 3 bases and J by 4 bases. The CDR3 extends over 14 amino acids.

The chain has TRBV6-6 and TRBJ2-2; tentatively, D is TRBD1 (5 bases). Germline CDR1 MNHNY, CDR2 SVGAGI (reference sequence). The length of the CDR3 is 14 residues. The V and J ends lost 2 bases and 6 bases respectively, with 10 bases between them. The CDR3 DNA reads TGTGCCAGCAGTTACAGGGGAACGGCCGGGGAGCTGTTTTTT. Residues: CASSYRGTAGELFF.

Here the CDR3 reads CASSVEPKGAVNTEAFF. CDR3 DNA sequence: TGTGCCAGCAGCGTAGAACCCAAGGGGGCGGTGAACACTGAAGCTTTCTTT. J is TRBJ1-1 and V is TRBV9; 7 bases align to TRBD1. V shed 0 bases, J shed 0 bases, and the junction held 8 bases outside the gene matches. The CDR3 length is 17 residues. CDR1 is SGDLS and CDR2 is YYNGEE in the germline V gene.

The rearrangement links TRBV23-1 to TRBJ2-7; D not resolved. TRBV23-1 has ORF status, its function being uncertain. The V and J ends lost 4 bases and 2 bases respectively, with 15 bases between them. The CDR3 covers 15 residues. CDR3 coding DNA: TGCGCCAGCAGTCCCCCCAAAGAGCCTACCTACGAGCAGTACGTC. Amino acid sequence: CASSPPKEPTYEQYV.

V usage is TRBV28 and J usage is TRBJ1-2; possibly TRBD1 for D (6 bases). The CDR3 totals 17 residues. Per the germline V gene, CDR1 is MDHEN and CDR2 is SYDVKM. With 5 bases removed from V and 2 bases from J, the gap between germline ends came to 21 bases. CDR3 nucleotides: TGTGCCAGCAGTCTGTCAGCCCACAGGGCGGGCAACTATGGCTACACCTTC. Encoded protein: CASSLSAHRAGNYGYTF.

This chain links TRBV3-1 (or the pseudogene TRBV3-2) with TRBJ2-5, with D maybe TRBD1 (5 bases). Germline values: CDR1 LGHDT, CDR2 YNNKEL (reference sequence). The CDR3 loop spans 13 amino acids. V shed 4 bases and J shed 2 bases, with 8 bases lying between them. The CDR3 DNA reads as TGTGCCAGCAGCCGCGACAGACAAGAGACCCAGTACTTC. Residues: CASSRDRQETQYF.

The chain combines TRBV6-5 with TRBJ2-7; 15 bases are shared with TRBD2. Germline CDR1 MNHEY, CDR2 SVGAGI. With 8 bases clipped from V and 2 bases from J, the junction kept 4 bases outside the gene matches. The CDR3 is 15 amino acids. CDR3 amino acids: CASGTSGGHPYEQYV. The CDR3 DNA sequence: TGTGCCAGCGGGACTAGCGGGGGGCATCCCTACGAGCAGTACGTC.

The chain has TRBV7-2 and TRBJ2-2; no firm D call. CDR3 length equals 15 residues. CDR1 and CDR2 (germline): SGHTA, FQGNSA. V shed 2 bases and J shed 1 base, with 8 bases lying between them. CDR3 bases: TGTGCCAGCAGCTTAAGTGCCGGGAACACCGGGGAGCTGTTTTTT. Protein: CASSLSAGNTGELFF.

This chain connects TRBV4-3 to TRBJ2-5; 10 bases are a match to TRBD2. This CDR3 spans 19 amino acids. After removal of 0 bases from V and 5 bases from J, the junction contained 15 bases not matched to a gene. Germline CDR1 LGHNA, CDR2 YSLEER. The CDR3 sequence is CASSQDLASGGGPVETQYF. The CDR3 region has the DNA TGCGCCAGCAGCCAAGATTTGGCTAGCGGGGGAGGACCGGTCGAGACCCAGTACTTC.

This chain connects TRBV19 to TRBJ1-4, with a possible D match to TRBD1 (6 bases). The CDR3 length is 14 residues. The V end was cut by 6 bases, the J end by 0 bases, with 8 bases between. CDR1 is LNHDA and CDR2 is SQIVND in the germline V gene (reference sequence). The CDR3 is CASSDRTTNEKLFF. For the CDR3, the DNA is TGTGCCAGTAGCGACAGGACAACTAATGAAAAACTGTTTTTT.

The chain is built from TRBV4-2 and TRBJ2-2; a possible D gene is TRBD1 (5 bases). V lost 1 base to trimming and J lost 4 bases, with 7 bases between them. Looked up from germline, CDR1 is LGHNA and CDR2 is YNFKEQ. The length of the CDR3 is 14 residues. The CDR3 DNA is TGTGCCAGCAGCCAAGCAGGGATCACCGGGGAGCTGTTTTTT. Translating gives CASSQAGITGELFF.

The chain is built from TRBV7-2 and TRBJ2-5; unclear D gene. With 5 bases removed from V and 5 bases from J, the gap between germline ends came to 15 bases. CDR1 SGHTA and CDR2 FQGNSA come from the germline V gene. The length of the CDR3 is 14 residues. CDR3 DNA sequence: TGTGCCAGCAGCCCACCATTGACGAGGGAGACCCAGTACTTC. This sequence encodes CASSPPLTRETQYF.

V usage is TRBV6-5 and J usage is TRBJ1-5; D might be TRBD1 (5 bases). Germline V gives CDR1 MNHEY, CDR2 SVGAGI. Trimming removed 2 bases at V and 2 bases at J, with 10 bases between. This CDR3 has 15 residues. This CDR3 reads CASSYGGTGNQPQHF. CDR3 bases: TGTGCCAGCAGTTACGGGGGGACGGGCAATCAGCCCCAGCATTTT.

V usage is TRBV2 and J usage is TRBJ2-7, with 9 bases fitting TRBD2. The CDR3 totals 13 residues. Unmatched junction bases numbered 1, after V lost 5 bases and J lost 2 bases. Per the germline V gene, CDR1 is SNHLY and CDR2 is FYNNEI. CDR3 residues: CASSSGRPYEQYV. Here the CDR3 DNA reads TGTGCCAGCAGTAGCGGGAGGCCCTACGAGCAGTACGTC.

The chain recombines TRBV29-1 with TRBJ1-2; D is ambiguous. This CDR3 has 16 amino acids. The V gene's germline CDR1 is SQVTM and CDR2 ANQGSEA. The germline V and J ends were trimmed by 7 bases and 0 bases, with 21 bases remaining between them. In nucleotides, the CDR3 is TGCAGCGCCCGGACCGATTGGGTTTGGGCTAACTATGGCTACACCTTC. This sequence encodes CSARTDWVWANYGYTF.

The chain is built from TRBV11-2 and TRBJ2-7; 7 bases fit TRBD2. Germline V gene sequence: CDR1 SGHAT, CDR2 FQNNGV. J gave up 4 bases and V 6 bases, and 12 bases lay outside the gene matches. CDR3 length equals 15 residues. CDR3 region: CASRDRRRGSYEQYV. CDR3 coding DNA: TGTGCCAGCAGGGATAGACGGCGGGGGAGTTACGAGCAGTACGTC.

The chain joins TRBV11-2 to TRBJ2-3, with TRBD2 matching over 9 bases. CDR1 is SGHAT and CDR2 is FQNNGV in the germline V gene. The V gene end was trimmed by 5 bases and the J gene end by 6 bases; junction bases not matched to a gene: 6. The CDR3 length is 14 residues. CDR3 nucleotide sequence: TGTGCCAGCAGCCCCCGACTAGCGGACGATACGCAGTATTTT. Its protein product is CASSPRLADDTQYF.

The CDR3 protein is CASRSVGESNYGYTF. The CDR3, as DNA: TGTGCCAGCCGATCCGTGGGGGAATCTAACTATGGCTACACCTTC. V is TRBV19 and J is TRBJ1-2; perhaps TRBD1 as D (5 bases). This CDR3 is 15 amino acids long. Germline values: CDR1 LNHDA, CDR2 SQIVND (reference sequence). With 9 bases removed from V and 0 bases from J, the gap between germline ends came to 17 bases.

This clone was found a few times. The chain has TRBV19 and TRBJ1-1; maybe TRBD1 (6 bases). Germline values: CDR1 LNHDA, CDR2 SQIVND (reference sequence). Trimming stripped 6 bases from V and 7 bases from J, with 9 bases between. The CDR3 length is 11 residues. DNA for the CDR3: TGTGCCAGTAGCAACAGGGTTGAAGCTTTCTTT. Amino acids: CASSNRVEAFF. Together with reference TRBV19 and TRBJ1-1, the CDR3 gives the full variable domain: DGGITQSPKYLFRKEGQNVTLSCEQNLNHDAMYWYRQDPGQGLRLIYYSQIVNDFQKGDIAEGYSVSREKKESFPLTVTSAQKNPTAFYLCASSNRVEAFFGQGTRLTVV.

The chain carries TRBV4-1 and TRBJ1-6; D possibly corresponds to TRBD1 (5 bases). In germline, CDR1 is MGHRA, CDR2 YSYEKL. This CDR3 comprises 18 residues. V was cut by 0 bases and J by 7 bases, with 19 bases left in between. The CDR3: CASSQDGPVRGYNSPLHF. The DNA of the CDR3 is TGCGCCAGCAGCCAAGATGGGCCGGTTCGGGGGTACAATTCACCCCTCCACTTT.

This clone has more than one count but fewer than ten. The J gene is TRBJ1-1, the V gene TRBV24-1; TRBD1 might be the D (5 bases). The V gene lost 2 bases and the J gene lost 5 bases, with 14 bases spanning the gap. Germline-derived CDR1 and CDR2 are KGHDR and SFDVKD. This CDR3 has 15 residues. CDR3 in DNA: TGTGCCACCAGTGATTCAACAGGAGATCGGACTGAAGCTTTCTTT. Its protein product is CATSDSTGDRTEAFF.

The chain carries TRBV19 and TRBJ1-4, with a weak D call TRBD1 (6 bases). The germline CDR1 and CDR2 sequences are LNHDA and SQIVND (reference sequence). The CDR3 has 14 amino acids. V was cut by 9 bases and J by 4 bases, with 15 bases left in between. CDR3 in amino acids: CARHTSGVNEKLFF. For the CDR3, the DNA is TGTGCCAGGCATACGTCAGGGGTTAATGAAAAACTGTTTTTT.

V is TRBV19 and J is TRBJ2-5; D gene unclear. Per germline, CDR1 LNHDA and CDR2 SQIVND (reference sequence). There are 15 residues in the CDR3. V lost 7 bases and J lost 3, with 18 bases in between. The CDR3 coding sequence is TGTGCCAGTAAATGGTCTAGGAATAAGGAAGAGACCCAGTACTTC. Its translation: CASKWSRNKEETQYF.